This paragraph reports one T cell receptor beta chain. Its target is not known. The ends were cut back, 2 bases at V and 0 bases at J, with 8 bases in the middle. CDR1 and CDR2 from the germline V gene are SGHDT and YYEEEE. This CDR3 is built from 15 residues. This record belongs to a study of T cell responses to AZD1222 COVID-19 vaccine. The study's findings and limits: Donors in the cohort were predominantly white British and more often female, and clonal diversity was possibly underestimated. Among vaccine-associated CD4 TCRs, coverage spanned spike, with dominance at 160-218 and 743-854.

Generated by immunoSEQ multiplex PCR, the TCRdb table keeps only in-frame clones and is missing some. The table has around 150,000 clones, 88% seen once; the top ten hold around 5.9%. This clonotype was sampled from an adult in good health. V usage is TRBV5-6 and J usage is TRBJ1-4; unclear D gene. The specimen was peripheral blood, collected on day 0 of AZD1222 vaccination. The CDR3 DNA sequence: TGTGCCAGCAGCTTTGGCAGTGCAACTAATGAAAAACTGTTTTTT. Translation gives CASSFGSATNEKLFF.